This is a list of T cell receptor beta chains from one sample in a study of brain metastases from non-small cell lung cancer. Some clones are missing from TCRdb's copy, which holds only in-frame ones; the method was immunoSEQ multiplex PCR. This table has 1,500 to 2,000 clones, under 90% appearing once. The sample consisted of primary lung tumor tissue. The receptors derive from a donor aged 40 or over with non-small cell lung cancer. The CDR3 runs from the conserved cysteine through the conserved F or W. The order of the fields is CDR3 length, V gene, J gene, clone size, D gene, CDR3 protein, CDR3 DNA. D genes are given only for firm matches. Only part of the rows carry a size: once, few, many, or a class if the clone is expanded.

CDR3 length: 19
V gene: TRBV7-6
J gene: TRBJ1-2
clone size: NA
D gene: NA
CDR3 protein: CASSLTYQPYQEPNYGYTF
CDR3 DNA: TGTGCCAGCAGCTTAACATATCAGCCCTATCAGGAACCTAACTATGGCTACACCTTC

CDR3 length: 13
V gene: TRBV30
J gene: TRBJ2-2
clone size: NA
D gene: NA
CDR3 protein: CAWRGQNTGELFF
CDR3 DNA: TGTGCCTGGAGAGGACAGAACACCGGGGAGCTGTTTTTT

CDR3 length: 15
V gene: TRBV7-2
J gene: TRBJ2-7
clone size: NA
D gene: NA
CDR3 protein: CASSVWQGGPYEQYF
CDR3 DNA: TGTGCCAGCAGCGTCTGGCAGGGGGGACCCTACGAGCAGTACTTC

CDR3 length: 11
V gene: TRBV6-6
J gene: TRBJ1-1
clone size: few
D gene: NA
CDR3 protein: CASAQNTEAFF
CDR3 DNA: TGTGCCAGCGCCCAGAACACTGAAGCTTTCTTT

CDR3 length: 15
V gene: TRBV7-2
J gene: TRBJ2-7
clone size: NA
D gene: NA
CDR3 protein: CASSLASGDAYEQYF
CDR3 DNA: TGTGCCAGCAGCTTAGCTTCCGGAGACGCCTACGAGCAGTACTTC

CDR3 length: 15
V gene: TRBV3-1/TRBV3-2
J gene: TRBJ2-2
clone size: NA
D gene: TRBD1
CDR3 protein: CASSQAGGATGELFF
CDR3 DNA: TGTGCCAGCAGCCAGGCAGGGGGCGCAACCGGGGAGCTGTTTTTT

CDR3 length: 16
V gene: TRBV5-5
J gene: TRBJ2-5
clone size: NA
D gene: TRBD2
CDR3 protein: CASSATERGAKETQYF
CDR3 DNA: TGTGCCAGCAGCGCTACGGAGCGGGGGGCTAAAGAGACCCAGTACTTC

CDR3 length: 13
V gene: TRBV14
J gene: TRBJ1-1
clone size: NA
D gene: NA
CDR3 protein: CASSRYRNTEAFF
CDR3 DNA: TGTGCCAGCAGTCGATACAGGAACACTGAAGCTTTCTTT

CDR3 length: 17
V gene: TRBV7-2
J gene: TRBJ2-4
clone size: NA
D gene: NA
CDR3 protein: CASSPAPRGQVQNIQYF
CDR3 DNA: TGTGCCAGCAGCCCCGCCCCTAGGGGTCAAGTTCAAAACATTCAGTACTTC

CDR3 length: 13
V gene: TRBV12-3/TRBV12-4
J gene: TRBJ1-2
clone size: NA
D gene: TRBD1
CDR3 protein: CASSAGQLEGYTF
CDR3 DNA: TGTGCCAGCAGTGCGGGACAGTTAGAGGGCTACACCTTC

CDR3 length: 15
V gene: TRBV6-5
J gene: TRBJ1-1
clone size: NA
D gene: TRBD1
CDR3 protein: CASSPTGRLNTEAFF
CDR3 DNA: TGTGCCAGCAGTCCGACAGGGCGGCTGAACACTGAAGCTTTCTTT

CDR3 length: 13
V gene: TRBV3-1/TRBV3-2
J gene: TRBJ1-6
clone size: NA
D gene: NA
CDR3 protein: CASSQVSASPLHF
CDR3 DNA: TGTGCCAGCAGCCAAGTTTCGGCATCACCCCTCCACTTT

CDR3 length: 12
V gene: TRBV5-4
J gene: TRBJ2-7
clone size: NA
D gene: TRBD1
CDR3 protein: CASSPGGAEQYF
CDR3 DNA: TGTGCCAGCAGCCCAGGGGGCGCGGAGCAGTACTTC

CDR3 length: 18
V gene: TRBV14
J gene: TRBJ1-6
clone size: NA
D gene: TRBD1
CDR3 protein: CASSQADRASHGNSPLHF
CDR3 DNA: TGTGCCAGCAGCCAAGCCGACAGGGCGAGTCATGGTAATTCACCCCTCCACTTT

CDR3 length: 19
V gene: TRBV4-1
J gene: TRBJ1-2
clone size: once
D gene: TRBD1
CDR3 protein: CASSQSQAGTGRFNYGYTF
CDR3 DNA: TGCGCCAGCAGCCAATCGCAAGCCGGGACAGGGCGTTTTAACTATGGCTACACCTTC

CDR3 length: 15
V gene: TRBV7-2
J gene: TRBJ2-7
clone size: NA
D gene: NA
CDR3 protein: CASSLLHFSSYEQYF
CDR3 DNA: TGTGCCAGCAGCTTATTACATTTTAGCTCCTACGAGCAGTACTTC

CDR3 length: 14
V gene: TRBV11-3
J gene: TRBJ2-5
clone size: NA
D gene: NA
CDR3 protein: CASSLNSLQETQYF
CDR3 DNA: TGTGCCAGCAGCTTAAACAGCTTACAAGAGACCCAGTACTTC

CDR3 length: 16
V gene: TRBV19
J gene: TRBJ2-1
clone size: NA
D gene: NA
CDR3 protein: CASSPRGSYSYNEQFF
CDR3 DNA: TGTGCCAGTAGTCCCCGGGGGTCCTACTCCTACAATGAGCAGTTCTTC

CDR3 length: 15
V gene: TRBV9
J gene: TRBJ2-2
clone size: NA
D gene: NA
CDR3 protein: CASSVDSSNTGELFF
CDR3 DNA: TGTGCCAGCAGCGTAGACAGCTCGAACACCGGGGAGCTGTTTTTT

CDR3 length: 15
V gene: TRBV9
J gene: TRBJ2-7
clone size: NA
D gene: NA
CDR3 protein: CASSVEGFLGDEQYF
CDR3 DNA: TGTGCCAGCAGCGTGGAGGGGTTTTTAGGAGACGAGCAGTACTTC

CDR3 length: 15
V gene: TRBV27
J gene: TRBJ2-3
clone size: NA
D gene: NA
CDR3 protein: CASTLDPLVPDTQYF
CDR3 DNA: TGTGCCAGCACCCTCGACCCCCTGGTGCCAGATACGCAGTATTTT

CDR3 length: 14
V gene: TRBV29-1
J gene: TRBJ2-1
clone size: NA
D gene: TRBD1
CDR3 protein: CSVGDRGAYNEQFF
CDR3 DNA: TGCAGCGTTGGAGACAGGGGAGCCTACAATGAGCAGTTCTTC

CDR3 length: 14
V gene: TRBV28
J gene: TRBJ1-6
clone size: once
D gene: TRBD1
CDR3 protein: CASLGTENNSPLHF
CDR3 DNA: TGTGCCAGCCTAGGGACAGAGAATAATTCACCCCTCCACTTT

CDR3 length: 17
V gene: TRBV7-3
J gene: TRBJ2-6
clone size: few
D gene: TRBD1
CDR3 protein: CASSGGQDRSGANVLTF
CDR3 DNA: TGTGCCAGCAGCGGGGGACAGGACCGCTCTGGGGCCAACGTCCTGACTTTC

CDR3 length: 13
V gene: TRBV6-6
J gene: TRBJ2-7
clone size: NA
D gene: NA
CDR3 protein: CASSYPQIYEQYF
CDR3 DNA: TGTGCCAGCAGTTACCCCCAAATCTACGAGCAGTACTTC

CDR3 length: 15
V gene: TRBV24-1
J gene: TRBJ2-1
clone size: NA
D gene: NA
CDR3 protein: CATSERLPSYNEQFF
CDR3 DNA: TGTGCCACCAGTGAACGACTCCCCTCCTACAATGAGCAGTTCTTC

CDR3 length: 13
V gene: TRBV10-3
J gene: TRBJ2-5
clone size: few
D gene: TRBD1
CDR3 protein: CAISRDSQETQYF
CDR3 DNA: TGTGCCATCAGTCGGGACAGCCAAGAGACCCAGTACTTC

CDR3 length: 15
V gene: TRBV4-3
J gene: TRBJ2-7
clone size: NA
D gene: TRBD2
CDR3 protein: CASSQEAGDFYEQYF
CDR3 DNA: TGCGCCAGCAGCCAAGAAGCGGGGGACTTCTACGAGCAGTACTTC

CDR3 length: 16
V gene: TRBV9
J gene: TRBJ1-3
clone size: NA
D gene: NA
CDR3 protein: CASSVDLGRVENTIYF
CDR3 DNA: TGTGCCAGCAGCGTAGATCTCGGACGTGTGGAAAACACCATATATTTT

CDR3 length: 14
V gene: TRBV3-1/TRBV3-2
J gene: TRBJ2-3
clone size: NA
D gene: NA
CDR3 protein: CASSQDFIPDTQYF
CDR3 DNA: TGTGCCAGCAGCCAAGACTTCATCCCAGATACGCAGTATTTT

CDR3 length: 15
V gene: TRBV6-2/TRBV6-3
J gene: TRBJ2-7
clone size: NA
D gene: TRBD2
CDR3 protein: CASRPPSGAEGEQYF
CDR3 DNA: TGTGCCAGCAGACCTCCTAGCGGCGCCGAGGGCGAGCAGTACTTC

CDR3 length: 16
V gene: TRBV5-1
J gene: TRBJ2-7
clone size: NA
D gene: TRBD2
CDR3 protein: CASSLEVAGVWYEQYF
CDR3 DNA: TGCGCCAGCAGCTTGGAGGTAGCGGGGGTTTGGTACGAGCAGTACTTC

CDR3 length: 14
V gene: TRBV19
J gene: TRBJ2-1
clone size: once
D gene: NA
CDR3 protein: CASTTGGAYNEQFF
CDR3 DNA: TGTGCCAGTACTACAGGGGGGGCCTACAATGAGCAGTTCTTC

CDR3 length: 13
V gene: TRBV5-1
J gene: TRBJ1-5
clone size: NA
D gene: NA
CDR3 protein: CASSVDSNQPQHF
CDR3 DNA: TGCGCCAGCAGCGTGGACAGCAATCAGCCCCAGCATTTT

CDR3 length: 14
V gene: TRBV4-3
J gene: TRBJ1-1
clone size: NA
D gene: NA
CDR3 protein: CASSGGQLNTEAFF
CDR3 DNA: TGCGCCAGCAGCGGAGGACAGTTGAACACTGAAGCTTTCTTT

CDR3 length: 14
V gene: TRBV24-1
J gene: TRBJ2-1
clone size: NA
D gene: NA
CDR3 protein: CATSDLGEGYEQFF
CDR3 DNA: TGTGCCACCAGTGATTTAGGAGAAGGATATGAGCAGTTCTTC

CDR3 length: 13
V gene: TRBV5-1
J gene: TRBJ2-1
clone size: NA
D gene: NA
CDR3 protein: CASSPQTEYEQFF
CDR3 DNA: TGCGCCAGCAGCCCCCAGACAGAATATGAGCAGTTCTTC

CDR3 length: 14
V gene: TRBV6-6
J gene: TRBJ1-5
clone size: NA
D gene: TRBD1
CDR3 protein: CASSYRDSHQPQHF
CDR3 DNA: TGTGCCAGCAGTTACAGGGACAGCCATCAGCCCCAGCATTTT

CDR3 length: 17
V gene: TRBV7-9
J gene: TRBJ1-4
clone size: NA
D gene: NA
CDR3 protein: CASSLGPPFKTNEKLFF
CDR3 DNA: TGTGCCAGCAGCTTAGGCCCCCCCTTCAAAACTAATGAAAAACTGTTTTTT

CDR3 length: 14
V gene: TRBV12-5
J gene: TRBJ2-7
clone size: NA
D gene: NA
CDR3 protein: CASGLVCQQYEQYF
CDR3 DNA: TGTGCTAGTGGTTTGGTCTGTCAACAGTACGAGCAGTACTTC

CDR3 length: 15
V gene: TRBV4-1
J gene: TRBJ1-5
clone size: NA
D gene: TRBD1
CDR3 protein: CASSLVPGQGQPQHF
CDR3 DNA: TGCGCCAGCAGCTTAGTTCCCGGACAGGGGCAGCCCCAGCATTTT

CDR3 length: 15
V gene: TRBV15
J gene: TRBJ1-1
clone size: NA
D gene: NA
CDR3 protein: CATSRRQPLNTEAFF
CDR3 DNA: TGTGCCACCAGCAGGCGACAGCCCCTGAACACTGAAGCTTTCTTT

CDR3 length: 15
V gene: TRBV4-3
J gene: TRBJ2-5
clone size: NA
D gene: NA
CDR3 protein: CASSQDQDYKETQYF
CDR3 DNA: TGCGCCAGCAGCCAAGACCAGGACTATAAAGAGACCCAGTACTTC

CDR3 length: 16
V gene: TRBV5-1
J gene: TRBJ2-3
clone size: NA
D gene: TRBD2
CDR3 protein: CASSLDGRGGTDTQYF
CDR3 DNA: TGCGCCAGCAGCTTGGATGGGCGGGGGGGCACAGATACGCAGTATTTT

CDR3 length: 14
V gene: TRBV5-1
J gene: TRBJ1-6
clone size: NA
D gene: TRBD1
CDR3 protein: CASSSGQGDSPLHF
CDR3 DNA: TGCGCCAGCAGCTCGGGACAGGGCGATTCACCCCTCCACTTT

CDR3 length: 15
V gene: TRBV18
J gene: TRBJ2-7
clone size: NA
D gene: TRBD1
CDR3 protein: CASSPLRQGAYEQYF
CDR3 DNA: TGTGCCAGCTCACCGCTAAGACAGGGGGCCTACGAGCAGTACTTC

CDR3 length: 16
V gene: TRBV6-8
J gene: TRBJ2-5
clone size: NA
D gene: NA
CDR3 protein: CASSYSSTEVQETQYF
CDR3 DNA: TGTGCCAGCAGTTACTCGAGCACGGAGGTCCAAGAGACCCAGTACTTC

CDR3 length: 14
V gene: TRBV15
J gene: TRBJ1-2
clone size: few
D gene: NA
CDR3 protein: CATSRGVVTSGYTF
CDR3 DNA: TGTGCCACCAGCAGAGGAGTGGTTACTTCTGGCTACACCTTC

CDR3 length: 17
V gene: TRBV5-6
J gene: TRBJ2-6
clone size: NA
D gene: NA
CDR3 protein: CASSLLEGRSGANVLTF
CDR3 DNA: TGTGCCAGCAGCTTGTTAGAGGGGCGGAGTGGGGCCAACGTCCTGACTTTC

CDR3 length: 11
V gene: TRBV12-3/TRBV12-4
J gene: TRBJ1-3
clone size: NA
D gene: NA
CDR3 protein: CASSLVHTIYF
CDR3 DNA: TGTGCCAGCAGTTTAGTCCACACCATATATTTT

CDR3 length: 13
V gene: TRBV27
J gene: TRBJ2-6
clone size: NA
D gene: NA
CDR3 protein: CATQDSRANVLTF
CDR3 DNA: TGTGCCACACAGGACTCTAGGGCCAACGTCCTGACTTTC

CDR3 length: 15
V gene: TRBV3-1/TRBV3-2
J gene: TRBJ1-2
clone size: NA
D gene: NA
CDR3 protein: CASSQGGLNIDGYTF
CDR3 DNA: TGTGCCAGCAGCCAAGGGGGGCTAAACATTGATGGCTACACCTTC

CDR3 length: 16
V gene: TRBV3-1/TRBV3-2
J gene: TRBJ2-3
clone size: NA
D gene: TRBD1
CDR3 protein: CASSHRQGFSTDTQYF
CDR3 DNA: TGTGCCAGCAGCCATAGACAGGGGTTTAGCACAGATACGCAGTATTTT

CDR3 length: 13
V gene: TRBV7-3
J gene: TRBJ2-2
clone size: NA
D gene: NA
CDR3 protein: CASSYQGLGELFF
CDR3 DNA: TGTGCCAGCAGCTATCAGGGGCTCGGGGAGCTGTTTTTT

CDR3 length: 15
V gene: TRBV6-2/TRBV6-3
J gene: TRBJ1-2
clone size: few
D gene: NA
CDR3 protein: CASSYRDRERYGYTF
CDR3 DNA: TGTGCCAGCAGTTACCGTGACAGAGAGAGATATGGCTACACCTTC

CDR3 length: 14
V gene: TRBV7-6
J gene: TRBJ2-2
clone size: few
D gene: NA
CDR3 protein: CASSFGGNTGELFF
CDR3 DNA: TGTGCCAGCAGCTTTGGAGGGAACACCGGGGAGCTGTTTTTT

CDR3 length: 14
V gene: TRBV5-6
J gene: TRBJ2-5
clone size: NA
D gene: TRBD2
CDR3 protein: CASSPGGSQETQYF
CDR3 DNA: TGTGCCAGCAGCCCGGGAGGAAGCCAAGAGACCCAGTACTTC

CDR3 length: 13
V gene: TRBV28
J gene: TRBJ1-2
clone size: NA
D gene: NA
CDR3 protein: CASGRGANYGYTF
CDR3 DNA: TGTGCCAGCGGGAGGGGAGCTAACTATGGCTACACCTTC

CDR3 length: 11
V gene: TRBV29-1
J gene: TRBJ2-1
clone size: NA
D gene: NA
CDR3 protein: CSRSEGDEQFF
CDR3 DNA: TGCAGCAGGTCAGAGGGGGATGAGCAGTTCTTC

CDR3 length: 13
V gene: TRBV19
J gene: TRBJ1-2
clone size: NA
D gene: NA
CDR3 protein: CASRETGIYGYTF
CDR3 DNA: TGTGCCAGTAGAGAAACCGGGATCTATGGCTACACCTTC